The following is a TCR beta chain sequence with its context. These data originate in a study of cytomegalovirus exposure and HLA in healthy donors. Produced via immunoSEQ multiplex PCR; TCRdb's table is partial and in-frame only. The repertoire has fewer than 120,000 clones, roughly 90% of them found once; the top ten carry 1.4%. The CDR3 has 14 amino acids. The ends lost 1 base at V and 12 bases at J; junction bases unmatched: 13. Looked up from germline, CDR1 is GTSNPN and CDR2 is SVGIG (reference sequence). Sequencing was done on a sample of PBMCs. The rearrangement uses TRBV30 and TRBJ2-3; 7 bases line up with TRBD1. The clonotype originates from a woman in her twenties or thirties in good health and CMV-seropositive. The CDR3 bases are TGTGCCTGGAGTGGACAGGGTTCCTTGTACGCACAGTATTTT. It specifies CAWSGQGSLYAQYF.